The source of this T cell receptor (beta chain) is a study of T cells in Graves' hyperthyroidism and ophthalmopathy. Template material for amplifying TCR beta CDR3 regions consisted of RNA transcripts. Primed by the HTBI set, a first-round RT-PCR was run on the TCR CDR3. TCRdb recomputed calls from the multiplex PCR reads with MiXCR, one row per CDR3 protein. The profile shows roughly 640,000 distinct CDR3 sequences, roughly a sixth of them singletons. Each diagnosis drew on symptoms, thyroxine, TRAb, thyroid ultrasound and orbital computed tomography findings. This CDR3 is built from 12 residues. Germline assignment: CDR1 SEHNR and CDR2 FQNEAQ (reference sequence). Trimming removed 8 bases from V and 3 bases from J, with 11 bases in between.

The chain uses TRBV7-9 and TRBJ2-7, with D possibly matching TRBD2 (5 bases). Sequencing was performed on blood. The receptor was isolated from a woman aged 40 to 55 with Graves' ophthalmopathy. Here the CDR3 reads CASGYGVYEQYF. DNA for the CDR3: TGTGCCAGCGGGTACGGGGTCTACGAGCAGTACTTC.